Given below is one T cell receptor (beta chain) in context. Its antigen is undetermined. The data were taken from a study of beta chain features in type 1 diabetes. Study conclusions and caveats: Any HLA-type effect on TCRB rearrangement remained unresolved here. Within each of all four CD4+ subsets, Type 1 diabetes patients had TCRB CDR3s that were moderately but significantly shorter.

Investigators reverse transcribed all isolated RNA, so they sequenced expressed TCRB transcripts. Generated by immunoSEQ multiplex PCR, the TCRdb table keeps only in-frame clones and is missing some. The sample records tens of thousands of clones, approximately 68% being singletons. V lost 4 bases, J lost 4 bases, and 11 bases lay in between. Germline CDR1 SGHDT, CDR2 YYEEEE. The CDR3 runs to 13 residues. Sequencing was carried out using Tregs from blood. This sequence originates from a woman aged 18-29 years with type 1 diabetes. This rearrangement joins TRBV5-6 to TRBJ1-1, with D unresolved. CDR3 nucleotides: TGTGCCAGCAGCCTGAGCGTTGTCACTGAAGCTTTCTTT. Its protein is CASSLSVVTEAFF.